This TCR beta chain was obtained from a study of a mutant IDH1 vaccine in newly diagnosed glioma. Only in-frame clones appear in the TCRdb table, and some are missing; sequencing was by immunoSEQ multiplex PCR. The sample holds about 40,000 clones, roughly 84% seen once. Sample time point: week 11, during vaccination. Doses consisted of 300 ug of mutant IDH1 20-mer peptide each, paired with topical imiquimod. On this clone itself: Its antigen is currently unknown.

This receptor was taken from a man aged 35 to 55 with glioma. This sample comprised PBMCs, obtained from a glioma patient whose treatment included an IDH1 peptide vaccine.

The CDR3, as DNA: TGCGCCAGCTCCTGGACAGGGGATCGTTACAATGAGCAGTTCTTC. Its translation: CASSWTGDRYNEQFF. The V and J genes are TRBV5-1 and TRBJ2-1, with TRBD1 matching 9 bases. V gave up 7 bases and J gave up 4 bases; unmatched junction bases: 9. The CDR3 runs 15 residues. Germline V lookup: CDR1 SGHRS, CDR2 YFSETQ.